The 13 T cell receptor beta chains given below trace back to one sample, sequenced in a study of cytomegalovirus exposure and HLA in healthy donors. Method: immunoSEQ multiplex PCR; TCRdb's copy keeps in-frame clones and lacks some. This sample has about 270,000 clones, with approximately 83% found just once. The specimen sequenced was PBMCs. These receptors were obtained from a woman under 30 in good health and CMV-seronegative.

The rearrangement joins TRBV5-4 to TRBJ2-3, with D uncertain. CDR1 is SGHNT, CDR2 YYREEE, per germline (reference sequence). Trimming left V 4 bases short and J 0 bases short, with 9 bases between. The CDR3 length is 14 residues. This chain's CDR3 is CASSLGPSTDTQYF. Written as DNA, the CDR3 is TGTGCCAGCAGCCTGGGTCCTAGCACAGATACGCAGTATTTT.

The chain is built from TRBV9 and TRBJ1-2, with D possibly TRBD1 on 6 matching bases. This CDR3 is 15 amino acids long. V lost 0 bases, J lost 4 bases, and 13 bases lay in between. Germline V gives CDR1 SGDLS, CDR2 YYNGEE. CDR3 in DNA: TGTGCCAGCAGCGTAGGGGCTAGGGACATCTATGGCTACACCTTC. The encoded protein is CASSVGARDIYGYTF.

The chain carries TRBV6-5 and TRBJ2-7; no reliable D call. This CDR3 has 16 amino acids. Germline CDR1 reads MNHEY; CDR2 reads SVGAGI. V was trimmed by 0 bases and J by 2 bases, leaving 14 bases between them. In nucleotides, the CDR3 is TGTGCCAGCAGTTACTCGAGCGTAGTCATCCCCTACGAGCAGTACTTC. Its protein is CASSYSSVVIPYEQYF.

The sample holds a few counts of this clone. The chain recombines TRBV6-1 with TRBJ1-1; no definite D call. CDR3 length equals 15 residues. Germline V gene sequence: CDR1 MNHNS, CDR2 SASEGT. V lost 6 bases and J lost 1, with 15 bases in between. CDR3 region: CASSPLRLGNTEAFF. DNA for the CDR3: TGTGCCAGCAGCCCATTGCGGTTGGGGAACACTGAAGCTTTCTTT.

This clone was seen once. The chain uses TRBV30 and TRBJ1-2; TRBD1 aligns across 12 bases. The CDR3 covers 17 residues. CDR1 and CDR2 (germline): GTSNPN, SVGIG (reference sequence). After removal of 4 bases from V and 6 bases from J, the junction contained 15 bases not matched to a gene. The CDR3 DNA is TGTGCCTGGATCGCGCCCGGGACAGGGGGCGTATTTAATGGCTACACCTTC. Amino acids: CAWIAPGTGGVFNGYTF.

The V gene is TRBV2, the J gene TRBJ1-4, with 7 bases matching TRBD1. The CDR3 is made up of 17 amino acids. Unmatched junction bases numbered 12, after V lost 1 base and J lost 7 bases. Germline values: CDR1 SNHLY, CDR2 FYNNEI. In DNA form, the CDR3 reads TGTGCCAGCAGTGAAGTAGGCAGGGGCTACAGGGGTGAAAAACTGTTTTTT. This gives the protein CASSEVGRGYRGEKLFF.

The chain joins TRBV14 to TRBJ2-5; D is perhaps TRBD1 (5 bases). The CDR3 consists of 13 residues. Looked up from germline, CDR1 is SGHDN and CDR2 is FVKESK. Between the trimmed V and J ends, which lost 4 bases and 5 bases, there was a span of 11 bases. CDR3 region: CASSLIGVETQYF. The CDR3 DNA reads TGTGCCAGCAGCCTGATAGGGGTGGAGACCCAGTACTTC.

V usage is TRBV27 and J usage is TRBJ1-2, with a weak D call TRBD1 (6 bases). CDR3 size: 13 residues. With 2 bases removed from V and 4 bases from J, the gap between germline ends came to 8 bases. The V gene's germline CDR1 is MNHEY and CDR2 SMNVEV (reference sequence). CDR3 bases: TGTGCCAGCAGTTTACTACAGGGCTATGGCTACACCTTC. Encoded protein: CASSLLQGYGYTF.

The CDR3 here is CSVAETGEQPQHF. The DNA for the CDR3 is TGCAGCGTTGCGGAGACAGGGGAACAGCCCCAGCATTTT. This chain connects TRBV29-1 to TRBJ1-5, with 8 bases matching TRBD1. CDR1 SQVTM and CDR2 ANQGSEA come from the germline V gene. The CDR3 is made up of 13 amino acids. The J segment lost 7 bases and the V segment lost 4 bases, leaving 6 bases of the junction unmatched.

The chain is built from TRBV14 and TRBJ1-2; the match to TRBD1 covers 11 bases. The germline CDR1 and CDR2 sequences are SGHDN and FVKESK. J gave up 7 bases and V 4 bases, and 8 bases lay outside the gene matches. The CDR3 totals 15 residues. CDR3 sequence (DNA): TGTGCCAGCAGCCGCTCCGGGACAGGGGGTTTTGGCTACACCTTC. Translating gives CASSRSGTGGFGYTF.

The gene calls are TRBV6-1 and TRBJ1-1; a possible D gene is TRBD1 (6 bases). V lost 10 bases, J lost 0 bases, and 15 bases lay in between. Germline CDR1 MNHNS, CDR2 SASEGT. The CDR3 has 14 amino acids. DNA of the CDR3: TGTGCCACCGTGGCACAGGGCATGAACACTGAAGCTTTCTTT. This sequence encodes CATVAQGMNTEAFF.

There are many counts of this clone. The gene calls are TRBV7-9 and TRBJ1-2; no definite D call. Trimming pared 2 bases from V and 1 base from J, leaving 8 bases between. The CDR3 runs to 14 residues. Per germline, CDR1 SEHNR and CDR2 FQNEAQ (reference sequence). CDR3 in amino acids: CASSLHADNYGYTF. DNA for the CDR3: TGTGCCAGCAGCTTACACGCAGATAACTATGGCTACACCTTC. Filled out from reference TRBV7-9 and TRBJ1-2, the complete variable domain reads DTGVSQNPRHKITKRGQNVTFRCDPISEHNRLYWYRQTLGQGPEFLTYFQNEAQLEKSRLLSDRFSAERPKGSFSTLEIQRTEQGDSAMYLCASSLHADNYGYTFGSGTRLTVV.

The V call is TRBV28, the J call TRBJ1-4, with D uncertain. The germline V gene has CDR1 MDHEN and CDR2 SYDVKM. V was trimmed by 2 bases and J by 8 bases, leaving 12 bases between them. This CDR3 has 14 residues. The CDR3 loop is CASSLPVGGEKLFF. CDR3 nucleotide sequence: TGTGCCAGCAGTTTACCCGTAGGAGGAGAAAAACTGTTTTTT.